The 7 T cell receptor beta chains listed next were all sequenced from one sample in a study of cytomegalovirus exposure and HLA in healthy donors. PCR amplification relied on 60 Vbeta primers (plus 13 Jbeta primers). Only in-frame clones appear in the TCRdb table, and some are missing; sequencing was by immunoSEQ multiplex PCR. The sample carries 200,000 or so clones, approximately 85% recorded once. Sequenced: PBMCs. These receptors came from a woman in her fifties or sixties in good health and CMV-seropositive.

This chain uses TRBV4-2 with TRBJ1-2; 10 bases are a match to TRBD1. J lost 8 bases, V lost 4 bases, and 7 bases had no gene match. The germline V gene encodes CDR1 LGHNA and CDR2 YNFKEQ. CDR3 length: 14 residues. The CDR3 spells CASSLTGGGGGYTF. The CDR3 coding sequence is TGTGCCAGCAGCCTGACAGGGGGCGGAGGCGGCTACACCTTC.

The chain couples TRBV5-4 to TRBJ2-3, with TRBD2 as a possible D gene (5 bases). Germline V lookup: CDR1 SGHNT, CDR2 YYREEE (reference sequence). The CDR3 consists of 13 residues. Trimming took off 0 bases at V and 6 bases at J, with 8 bases between the two ends. In nucleotides, the CDR3 is TGTGCCAGCAGCTTGGCGGGAAGCGATACGCAGTATTTT. Its translation: CASSLAGSDTQYF.

This chain links TRBV5-1 with TRBJ1-6, with TRBD1 identical over 7 bases. Germline CDR1 reads SGHRS; CDR2 reads YFSETQ. V gave up 4 bases and J gave up 0 bases; unmatched junction bases: 10. The CDR3 has 18 residues. The CDR3 region is CASSLTTGQSSYNSPLHF. CDR3 bases: TGCGCCAGCAGCCTGACGACGGGACAGAGCTCCTATAATTCACCCCTCCACTTT.

The CDR3 coding sequence is TGTGCCAGCAGTTCCTCAGGGGTTGGTGGCTACACCTTC. This codes for CASSSSGVGGYTF. The rearrangement links TRBV28 to TRBJ1-2; possibly TRBD1 for D (6 bases). This CDR3 contains 13 residues. In germline, CDR1 is MDHEN, CDR2 SYDVKM. V was clipped by 4 bases and J by 7 bases, with 13 bases between them.

The chain links TRBV7-3 to TRBJ2-3; 9 positions match TRBD2. The CDR3 runs 17 residues. The germline V gene encodes CDR1 SGHTA and CDR2 FQGTGA. V shed 2 bases, J shed 3 bases, and the junction held 9 bases outside the gene matches. For the CDR3, the DNA is TGTGCCAGCAGCTTAGACAGCGCGGGAGGGCCGACAGATACGCAGTATTTT. Translated, it gives CASSLDSAGGPTDTQYF.

This clone occurred a few times. The chain uses TRBV5-5 and TRBJ2-1; 8 nucleotides align to TRBD2. J lost 2 bases, V lost 2 bases, and 6 bases had no gene match. Germline assignment: CDR1 SGHKS and CDR2 YYEKEE (reference sequence). The CDR3 has 16 amino acids. This CDR3 reads CASSLSAGGPYNEQFF. CDR3 nucleotide sequence: TGTGCCAGCAGCTTATCCGCGGGGGGACCCTACAATGAGCAGTTCTTC. Based on the CDR3 plus reference TRBV5-5 and TRBJ2-1, the full variable domain is DAGVTQSPTHLIKTRGQQVTLRCSPISGHKSVSWYQQVLGQGPQFIFQYYEKEERGRGNFPDRFSARQFPNYSSELNVNALLLGDSALYLCASSLSAGGPYNEQFFGPGTRLTVL.

This sequence joins TRBV19 and TRBJ1-1, with D possibly TRBD1 on 6 matching bases. Germline CDR1 LNHDA, CDR2 SQIVND (reference sequence). This CDR3 comprises 13 residues. V lost 5 bases and J 4 bases, leaving 11 bases between the germline ends. CDR3 DNA: TGTGCCAGTAGTGGGGGCAGGCTCACTGAAGCTTTCTTT. Translating gives CASSGGRLTEAFF.